These 27 T cell receptor beta chains were all obtained from the same sample, sequenced in a study of blood T cell repertoires in COVID-19 (dated by TCRdb to 2020 to 2022). The library relied on the immunoSEQ multiplex PCR assay. Drawn from immuneACCESS, this table holds only the in-frame rearrangements with V and J called that TCRdb kept. Clones are partly lost; checked studies trace under half to an unresolved V gene and leave the rest unexplained. The sample includes about 480,000 clones, with roughly nine tenths observed a single time. The top ten hold more than 7.5% of the sample. The sequencing sample was made of PBMCs or T cells enriched from blood (not recorded which). All receptors derive from a woman aged 60-70 years who had recovered from COVID-19.

CDR3 sequence reads: CASSPSGQINEQYF. The CDR3 DNA reads TGTGCCAGCAGTCCCTCGGGACAGATCAACGAGCAGTACTTC. This chain links TRBV27 with TRBJ2-7; TRBD1 agrees at 7 bases. Germline values: CDR1 MNHEY, CDR2 SMNVEV (reference sequence). The CDR3 has 14 amino acids. After removal of 5 bases from V and 5 bases from J, the junction contained 9 bases not matched to a gene.

The genes are TRBV15 and TRBJ1-3; 8 nucleotides match TRBD1. Germline V gives CDR1 LNHNV, CDR2 YYDKDF (reference sequence). This CDR3 spans 16 amino acids. V dropped 4 bases and J dropped 7; count of bases not matched to a gene: 12. CDR3 residues: CATSTRTGSVFNTIYF. In DNA, the CDR3 is TGTGCCACCAGCACTAGGACAGGGAGTGTATTCAACACCATATATTTT.

The chain employs TRBV29-1 and TRBJ2-5; 8 positions agree with TRBD1. Germline-derived CDR1 and CDR2 are SQVTM and ANQGSEA. The CDR3 length is 12 residues. V gave up 5 bases and J gave up 5 bases; unmatched junction bases: 4. CDR3 in amino acids: CSVRQGTETQYF. The DNA of the CDR3 is TGCAGCGTTAGACAGGGGACCGAGACCCAGTACTTC.

The chain has TRBV25-1 and TRBJ2-2, with a possible D match to TRBD2 (6 bases). The CDR3 contains 14 residues. Germline V lookup: CDR1 MGHDK, CDR2 SYGVNS. The V end was cut by 2 bases, the J end by 5 bases, with 9 bases between. CDR3 in amino acids: CASSEGRLTGELFF. The DNA for the CDR3 is TGTGCCAGCAGTGAAGGGAGGTTAACCGGGGAGCTGTTTTTT.

This sequence joins TRBV2 and TRBJ2-7, with a weak D call TRBD2 (5 bases). The CDR3 has 12 amino acids. V was pared by 3 bases and J by 4 bases, with 7 bases between. Germline CDR1 and CDR2: SNHLY and FYNNEI. CDR3 nucleotides: TGTGCCAGCAGTGAGGCGGGTTACGAGCAGTACGTC. It specifies CASSEAGYEQYV.

This chain connects TRBV4-1 to TRBJ2-5, with 10 bases lining up with TRBD2. Germline-derived CDR1 and CDR2 are MGHRA and YSYEKL. V lost 1 base to trimming and J lost 5 bases; unmatched junction nucleotides: 10. The CDR3 covers 17 residues. The CDR3 DNA reads TGCGCCAGCAGCCAAGGCGGAAGCGGGGGGGCGGCGGAGACCCAGTACTTC. Its translation: CASSQGGSGGAAETQYF.

The gene calls are TRBV28 and TRBJ2-5; no definite D call. The CDR3 totals 16 residues. Trimming took off 4 bases at V and 4 bases at J, with 19 bases between the two ends. The germline V gene encodes CDR1 MDHEN and CDR2 SYDVKM. The CDR3 protein is CASSSRLFGPGETQYF. The CDR3 nucleotides are TGTGCCAGCAGTTCCCGCTTGTTTGGGCCAGGAGAGACCCAGTACTTC.

The chain combines TRBV15 with TRBJ2-7; D possibly corresponds to TRBD1 (8 bases). With 3 bases removed from V and 4 bases from J, the gap between germline ends came to 16 bases. Germline V gene data show CDR1 as LNHNV and CDR2 as YYDKDF (reference sequence). CDR3 length: 15 residues. DNA for the CDR3: TGTGCCACCAGCAGTGGACAGGGAGGGGTATACGAGCAGTACGTC. Protein product: CATSSGQGGVYEQYV.

V usage is TRBV14 and J usage is TRBJ1-2, with 7 bases that match TRBD1. The CDR3 contains 14 residues. Per the germline V gene, CDR1 is SGHDN and CDR2 is FVKESK. J gave up 1 base and V 3 bases, and 2 bases lay outside the gene matches. In nucleotides, the CDR3 is TGTGCCAGCAGCCAGACAGGGAGTAACTATGGCTACACCTTC. The encoded protein is CASSQTGSNYGYTF.

The chain carries TRBV7-8 and TRBJ2-7; possible D gene TRBD1, 6 bases. V lost 4 bases and J lost 1, with 11 bases in between. Per germline, CDR1 SGHVS and CDR2 FQNEAQ. This CDR3 is built from 14 residues. The CDR3: CASSWTATSYEQYF. In DNA, the CDR3 is TGTGCCAGCAGCTGGACAGCTACGTCCTACGAGCAGTACTTC.

This chain uses TRBV6-1 with TRBJ1-1; perhaps TRBD1 as D (5 bases). This CDR3 has 15 amino acids. V was shortened by 2 bases and J by 1 base, with 11 bases between the two germline ends. The germline V gene has CDR1 MNHNS and CDR2 SASEGT. Here the CDR3 reads CASSESGQKNTEAFF. In DNA, the CDR3 is TGTGCCAGCAGTGAATCCGGACAAAAGAACACTGAAGCTTTCTTT.

The chain carries TRBV5-1 and TRBJ2-6; no definite D call. Germline V gene data show CDR1 as SGHRS and CDR2 as YFSETQ. The CDR3 is 17 residues long. The V end was cut by 0 bases, the J end by 4 bases, with 14 bases between. The CDR3 region has the DNA TGCGCCAGCAGCTTGGGCGGTGAGGTTTTAGGGGCCAACGTCCTGACTTTC. Protein product: CASSLGGEVLGANVLTF.

J is TRBJ1-1 and V is TRBV28; the D gene is possibly TRBD1 (5 bases). The length of the CDR3 is 14 residues. V was clipped by 6 bases and J by 1 base, with 12 bases between them. Germline values: CDR1 MDHEN, CDR2 SYDVKM. For the CDR3, the DNA is TGTGCCAGCAGCTCTGACAGCCGGAACACTGAAGCTTTCTTT. Translated: CASSSDSRNTEAFF.

The J gene is TRBJ1-1, the V gene TRBV5-4; the match to TRBD1 covers 8 bases. The CDR3 has 15 residues. With V trimmed by 3 bases and J by 0 bases, 4 bases remained unmatched. CDR1 and CDR2 (germline): SGHNT, YYREEE (reference sequence). CDR3 loop: CASSWGQAMNTEAFF. The CDR3 nucleotides read TGTGCCAGCAGCTGGGGACAGGCGATGAACACTGAAGCTTTCTTT.

The chain carries TRBV5-4 and TRBJ2-1, with a weak D call TRBD1 (6 bases). The CDR3 runs 14 residues. Germline V lookup: CDR1 SGHNT, CDR2 YYREEE (reference sequence). Trimming removed 4 bases at V and 6 bases at J, with 14 bases between. The CDR3 reads CASSPKGEINEQFF. The CDR3 nucleotides are TGTGCCAGCAGCCCGAAGGGGGAGATCAATGAGCAGTTCTTC.

The rearrangement joins TRBV18 to TRBJ2-5, with 8 bases lining up with TRBD1. The J segment lost 5 bases and the V segment lost 0 bases, leaving 8 bases of the junction unmatched. This CDR3 comprises 16 residues. Germline values: CDR1 KGHSH, CDR2 LQKENI. In DNA, the CDR3 is TGTGCCAGCTCACCACCCGGACAGGGTAGTAGGGAGACCCAGTACTTC. This gives the protein CASSPPGQGSRETQYF.

The chain carries TRBV7-9 and TRBJ1-2; the match to TRBD1 covers 12 bases. The CDR3 covers 15 residues. The junction had 7 bases not matched to a gene; V was cut back by 5 bases and J by 6 bases. Germline V gene data show CDR1 as SEHNR and CDR2 as FQNEAQ (reference sequence). The CDR3 spells CASSPGRDRGHGYTF. In DNA form, the CDR3 reads TGTGCCAGCAGCCCGGGGCGGGACAGGGGGCATGGCTACACCTTC.

The rearrangement uses TRBV6-5 and TRBJ1-1, with D uncertain. Germline assignment: CDR1 MNHEY and CDR2 SVGAGI. Deletions cut 6 bases from V and 3 bases from J, with 11 bases between. The length of the CDR3 is 13 residues. The CDR3 DNA is TGTGCCAGCAGCAGCCTGAGCGACACTGAAGCTTTCTTT. Translating it yields CASSSLSDTEAFF.

This chain uses TRBV6-5 with TRBJ1-5, with D possibly being TRBD1 (6 bases). In germline, CDR1 is MNHEY, CDR2 SVGAGI. V gave up 6 bases and J gave up 7 bases, with 13 bases separating them. The length of the CDR3 is 13 residues. CDR3 loop: CASRQGEGQPQHF. CDR3 in DNA: TGTGCCAGCAGACAGGGCGAGGGACAGCCCCAGCATTTT.

The chain couples TRBV2 to TRBJ1-4, with 7 nucleotides matching TRBD1. Per germline, CDR1 SNHLY and CDR2 FYNNEI. V lost 5 bases and J lost 6; bases outside the gene matches: 6. The CDR3 is 14 residues long. The CDR3 region is CASSKDRVDEKLFF. In DNA, the CDR3 is TGTGCCAGCAGTAAAGACAGGGTGGATGAAAAACTGTTTTTT.

The chain uses TRBV10-3 and TRBJ1-3, with 10 bases lining up with TRBD1. J was trimmed by 1 base and V by 6 bases; bases with no gene match: 6. Germline CDR1 reads ENHRY; CDR2 reads SYGVKD. The CDR3 sequence is 16 residues long. The CDR3 coding sequence is TGTGCCATCAGGAGACAGGGGGCAGGGTCTGGAAACACCATATATTTT. Translated, it gives CAIRRQGAGSGNTIYF.

Only one count was recorded for this clone. The V and J genes are TRBV19 and TRBJ2-2, with a tentative D call TRBD2 (6 bases). With 4 bases removed from V and 9 bases from J, the gap between germline ends came to 18 bases. The CDR3 has 15 residues. Germline CDR1 and CDR2: LNHDA and SQIVND (reference sequence). CDR3 sequence: CASSKRSSATRELFF. The CDR3 DNA reads as TGTGCCAGTAGTAAGAGGTCTAGCGCCACTCGGGAGCTGTTTTTT. The variable domain in full, with the rest retrieved from reference TRBV19 and TRBJ2-2, is DGGITQSPKYLFRKEGQNVTLSCEQNLNHDAMYWYRQDPGQGLRLIYYSQIVNDFQKGDIAEGYSVSREKKESFPLTVTSAQKNPTAFYLCASSKRSSATRELFFGEGSRLTVL.

J is TRBJ1-2 and V is TRBV6-1; D possibly corresponds to TRBD1 (5 bases). This CDR3 is built from 17 residues. Per the germline V gene, CDR1 is MNHNS and CDR2 is SASEGT. V lost 2 bases and J lost 4, with 20 bases in between. The CDR3 protein is CASSEIWFGGQGYGYTF. The CDR3 DNA reads as TGTGCCAGCAGTGAAATTTGGTTCGGGGGTCAGGGCTATGGCTACACCTTC.

This clone appeared once. The chain combines TRBV5-1 with TRBJ2-2; unclear D gene. Trimming removed 0 bases from V and 0 bases from J, with 12 bases in between. The germline CDR1 and CDR2 sequences are SGHRS and YFSETQ. The CDR3 spans 17 residues. The CDR3 DNA is TGCGCCAGCAGCTTGGGATGGGCCCGCCCGAACACCGGGGAGCTGTTTTTT. Translating gives CASSLGWARPNTGELFF.

The chain is built from TRBV18 and TRBJ1-2; TRBD1 agrees at 9 bases. The ends lost 3 bases at V and 14 bases at J; junction bases unmatched: 10. Germline V gives CDR1 KGHSH, CDR2 LQKENI. The CDR3 extends over 13 amino acids. The CDR3, as DNA: TGTGCCAGCTCACCCGGGACAGGGTCGACCCGGACCTTC. The encoded protein is CASSPGTGSTRTF.

V is TRBV3-1 (or the pseudogene TRBV3-2) and J is TRBJ2-5; 9 nucleotides match TRBD2. Germline V gene data show CDR1 as LGHDT and CDR2 as YNNKEL (reference sequence). V was pared by 2 bases and J by 2 bases, with 6 bases of the junction left unmatched. This CDR3 comprises 16 residues. The CDR3 spells CASSQFSGGGQETQYF. CDR3 sequence (DNA): TGTGCCAGCAGCCAATTTAGCGGGGGCGGACAAGAGACCCAGTACTTC.

The rearrangement links TRBV18 to TRBJ2-3; D possibly corresponds to TRBD2 (5 bases). The V gene's germline CDR1 is KGHSH and CDR2 LQKENI. The V gene lost 3 bases and the J gene lost 3 bases, with 7 bases spanning the gap. The CDR3 is 13 residues long. The CDR3 loop reads CASSPDWTDTQYF. In DNA form, the CDR3 reads TGTGCCAGCTCACCGGACTGGACAGATACGCAGTATTTT.